These T cell receptor beta chains were read from a single sample in a study of cytomegalovirus exposure and HLA in healthy donors. Clones were sequenced by immunoSEQ multiplex PCR, and TCRdb holds only the in-frame ones, with some missing. Of 150,000 to 200,000 clones listed, approximately 85% are singletons. Sequencing was done on a sample of PBMCs. The receptors stem from a man aged 18 to 29 in good health and CMV-seropositive. CDR3s include the opening cysteine and the closing phenylalanine or tryptophan. A D gene is named only where the DNA matches it firmly. A clone size is listed for some rows: how often the clone was seen (once, few, many), or a class if it is expanded.

TRBV10-1	.	TRBJ2-5	.	TGCGCCAGCAGTGAGTCCTCGATCGGGGAGACCCAGTACTTC	CASSESSIGETQYF
TRBV21-1	.	TRBJ2-4	.	TGTGCCAGCAGCAAAGGTACGTACGCGAATCTAGCCAAAAACATTCAGTACTTC	CASSKGTYANLAKNIQYF
TRBV5-6	TRBD2	TRBJ2-2	.	TGTGCCAGCAGCTTACTAGCGGGACGAACCGGGGAGCTGTTTTTT	CASSLLAGRTGELFF
TRBV9	TRBD2	TRBJ2-5	.	TGTGCCAGCAGCGCCGGGACTACCGGGCAAGAGACCCAGTACTTC	CASSAGTTGQETQYF
TRBV6-5	.	TRBJ1-5	.	TGTGCCAGCAGTGGGGGCGGCAATCAGCCCCAGCATTTT	CASSGGGNQPQHF
TRBV27	TRBD2	TRBJ2-2	.	TGTGCCACCACACTAGCGGGGACCAACGGGGAGCTGTTTTTT	CATTLAGTNGELFF
TRBV7-2	.	TRBJ1-3	.	TGTGCCAGCAGCCCTACCTCCGGGACAACTGGAAACACCATATATTTT	CASSPTSGTTGNTIYF
TRBV12-5	.	TRBJ1-4	.	TGTGCTAGTGGTCGAACAGGAACTAATGAAAAACTGTTTTTT	CASGRTGTNEKLFF
TRBV19	.	TRBJ2-7	.	TGTGCCAGTAGTATCGGAACAGGCCACGAGCAGTACTTC	CASSIGTGHEQYF
TRBV7-6	TRBD1	TRBJ1-4	.	TGTGCCAGCAGCTTTGCCGGACAGGGGACTGAAAAACTGTTTTTT	CASSFAGQGTEKLFF
TRBV6-1	TRBD2	TRBJ2-7	once	TGTGCCAGCAGTGATAGCGGGGCCAGATCCTACGAGCAGTACTTC	CASSDSGARSYEQYF
TRBV29-1	.	TRBJ2-5	.	TGCAGCGGGGGAGGGGGGGCAAGGGGAGAGACCCAGTACTTC	CSGGGGARGETQYF
TRBV18	.	TRBJ2-2	few	TGTGCCAGCTCACCACGGGGCAGCGAGAACACCGGGGAGCTGTTTTTT	CASSPRGSENTGELFF
TRBV9	.	TRBJ1-1	.	TGTGCCAGCAGCGTAGTCGGAGGGGTCACTGAAGCTTTCTTT	CASSVVGGVTEAFF
TRBV30	TRBD2	TRBJ2-7	.	TGTGCCTGGAGTACCCATAGCGGGGGGGTTCTCGAGCAGTACTTC	CAWSTHSGGVLEQYF
TRBV7-2	.	TRBJ2-5	.	TGTGCCAGCAAATCCGGCCCTACGGGAGAGACCCAGTACTTC	CASKSGPTGETQYF
TRBV19	TRBD1	TRBJ1-1	.	TGTGCCAGTAGTCTATCTCCAGGGGGCACTGAAGCTTTCTTT	CASSLSPGGTEAFF
TRBV2	TRBD1	TRBJ1-4	.	TGTGCCAGCAGTTACGACAGGGGAGGTGAAAAACTGTTTTTT	CASSYDRGGEKLFF
TRBV13	.	TRBJ1-4	few	TGTGCCAGCAGCCCGAATGGCGAAAAACTGTTTTTT	CASSPNGEKLFF
TRBV7-8	TRBD1	TRBJ2-5	once	TGTGCCAGCAGCTTAGACAGGGGGATTCAGGAGACCCAGTACTTC	CASSLDRGIQETQYF
TRBV7-2	.	TRBJ2-7	.	TGTGCCAGCAGCCCGACACCTTCCCGCTCCTACGAGCAGTACTTC	CASSPTPSRSYEQYF
TRBV5-6	.	TRBJ1-2	few	TGTGCCAGCAGCTTGAATGGGGCCACTAACTATGGCTACACCTTC	CASSLNGATNYGYTF
TRBV9	TRBD2	TRBJ2-3	.	TGTGCCAGCAGCCCTAGCGGGAGCACAGATACGCAGTATTTT	CASSPSGSTDTQYF
TRBV2	.	TRBJ1-2	few	TGTGCCAGCAGTGATGACGGGACATATCGTGGCTACACCTTC	CASSDDGTYRGYTF
TRBV19	.	TRBJ1-1	.	TGTGCCAGTAATATAAGGGGCGAAGCTTTCTTT	CASNIRGEAFF
TRBV4-1	.	TRBJ1-2	.	TGCGCCAGCAGCCAAGGGGCGGGTTATGGCTACACCTTC	CASSQGAGYGYTF
TRBV5-6	.	TRBJ2-7	.	TGTGCCAGCAGCGCCGGGGGTGTCTACGAGCAGTACTTC	CASSAGGVYEQYF
TRBV5-3	.	TRBJ2-1	.	TGTGCCAGAAGACTAAGGTACAATGAGCAGTTCTTC	CARRLRYNEQFF
TRBV5-1	.	TRBJ2-7	.	TGCGCCAGCAGCTTGAATAACAGGGCCTACGAGCAGTACTTC	CASSLNNRAYEQYF
TRBV9	TRBD1	TRBJ1-3	.	TGTGCCAGCAGCGTGATAGGGACAGCTTCTGGAAACACCATATATTTT	CASSVIGTASGNTIYF